This T cell receptor beta chain was identified during a study of T cells after yellow fever vaccination. Study in general: Preparation of fractions with low cell numbers was performed using SMART-Seq v4 Ultra Low Input.

This clonotype was detected a few times. Its antigen is undetermined. A universal primer site and UMIs were added as TCR cDNA was made by 5'RACE template switching. TCRdb independently ran MiXCR on the 5' RACE reads; one entry per CDR3 protein. Here the sample spans a few hundred thousand distinct CDR3 sequences, about 7.1% being singletons. The germline V gene has CDR1 SGHAT and CDR2 FQNNGV. This CDR3 comprises 11 residues. Trimming cost V 5 bases and J 8 bases; bases outside gene matches: 0. The study, taken as a whole, reports: Only a minor proportion of clonotypes was detected across both CD4 and CD8 compartments. Most primary-vaccination clones recurred post-booster (approximately 96% CD4, 85% to 90% CD8).

Sequencing was performed on CD4+ T cells sorted from PBMCs, taken 15 days after the yellow fever booster vaccination. V gene TRBV11-2 combines with J gene TRBJ2-1, with 7 bases aligning to TRBD1. The TCR originated in a young man who received the YFV17D yellow fever vaccine. CDR3 nucleotide sequence: TGTGCCAGCAGCACAGGGGATGAGCAGTTCTTC. This codes for CASSTGDEQFF.